This TCR beta chain was observed in a study of T-cell memory formation after mild COVID-19. General observations from the study: Pre-infection memory showed some responding clones, and this suggested that cross-reactive memory joined. Shrinking CD4+ clones resided mostly in CM and EM, and CD8+ ones in EMRA.

The CDR3 is 16 residues long. Trimming stripped 5 bases from V and 4 bases from J, with 17 bases between. Only a few counts were recorded for this clonotype. The antigen is not known. One entry per CDR3 protein, called by TCRdb with MiXCR from the 5' RACE reads. Here the sample spans about 200,000 distinct CDR3 sequences, 9.5% to 10% being singletons. Sequencing was carried out using PBMCs or a T cell subset sorted from them (not recorded which). This clonotype was obtained from a man aged 18 to 29 who had mild COVID-19 (a few samples of this study predate the infection). Cell type and time point are not known. This rearrangement joins TRBV12-3 or TRBV12-4 to TRBJ2-2, with D tentatively TRBD2 (6 bases). The CDR3 sequence is CASSPSRGRGTGELFF. Here the CDR3 DNA reads TGTGCCAGCAGTCCGAGTCGGGGGAGAGGCACCGGGGAGCTGTTTTTT.